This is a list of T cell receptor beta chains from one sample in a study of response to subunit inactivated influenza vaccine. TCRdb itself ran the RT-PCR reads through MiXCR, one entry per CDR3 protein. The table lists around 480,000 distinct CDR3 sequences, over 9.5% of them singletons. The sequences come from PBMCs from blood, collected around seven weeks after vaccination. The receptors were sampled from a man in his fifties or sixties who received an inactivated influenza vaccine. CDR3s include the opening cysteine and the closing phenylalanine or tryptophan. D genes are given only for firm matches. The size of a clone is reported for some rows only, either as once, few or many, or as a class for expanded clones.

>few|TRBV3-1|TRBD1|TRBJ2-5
TGTGCCAGCAGCTACAGAGGGGGCCTCCCGTCAGGGACCCAGTACTTC
CASSYRGGLPSGTQYF
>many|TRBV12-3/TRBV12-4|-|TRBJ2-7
TGTGCCAGCAGTCATAACCCGACAGGTCCCTACGAGCAGTACTTC
CASSHNPTGPYEQYF
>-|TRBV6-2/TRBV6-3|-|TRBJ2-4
TGTGCCAGCAGCCACGACCCAAACATTCAGTACTTC
CASSHDPNIQYF
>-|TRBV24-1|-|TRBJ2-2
TGTGCCACCAGTGACACCCGGGACACCCAGGAGGAGCTGTTTTTT
CATSDTRDTQEELFF
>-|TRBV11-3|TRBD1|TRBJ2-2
TGTGCCAGCAGCTCCGACAGGGGACCGGCCGGGGAGCTGTTTTTT
CASSSDRGPAGELFF
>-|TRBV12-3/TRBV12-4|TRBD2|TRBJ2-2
TGTGCCAGCAGCCCAAGGGAGCGGGAGCCTCCCGGGGAGCTGTTTTTT
CASSPREREPPGELFF
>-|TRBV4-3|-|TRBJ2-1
TGCACCAGCAGCCCGGGCGGGACTGTCTCCAATGAGCAGTTCTTC
CTSSPGGTVSNEQFF
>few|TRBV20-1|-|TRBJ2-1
TGCAGTGCTAGAGATCCTACTAAGTCCTGGACGGTTGAGCAGTTCTTC
CSARDPTKSWTVEQFF
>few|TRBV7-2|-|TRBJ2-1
TGTGCCAGCAGCTTAGCTAGCGCGAGCTCCTACAATGAGCAGTTCTTC
CASSLASASSYNEQFF
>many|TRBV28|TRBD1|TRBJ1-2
TGTGCCAGCAGTTTTTTAAGGGGGACAGGGAACGACTATGGCTACACCTTC
CASSFLRGTGNDYGYTF
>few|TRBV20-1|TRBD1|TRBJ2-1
TGCAGTGCTAGAAGGCAGGGGGTGGTAAGTGAGCAGTTCTTC
CSARRQGVVSEQFF
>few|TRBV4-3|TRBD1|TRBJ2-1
TGCGCCAGCAGCCAACGACAGGGGGATGAGCAGTTCTTC
CASSQRQGDEQFF
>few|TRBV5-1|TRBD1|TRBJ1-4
TGCGCCAGCAGCCTAGCGACAGGGGGAGTTGAAAAACTGTTTTTT
CASSLATGGVEKLFF
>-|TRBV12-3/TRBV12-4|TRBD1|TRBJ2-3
TGTGCCAGCAGTTCGACAGGGGGCTCGGCAGATACGCAGTATTTT
CASSSTGGSADTQYF
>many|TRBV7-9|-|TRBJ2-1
TGTGCCAGCAGACCAGGGACCGCGCTATCCTACAATGAGCAGTTCTTC
CASRPGTALSYNEQFF
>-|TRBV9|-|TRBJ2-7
TGTGCCAGCAGCGTAGCGGGAGCAAGATCCTACGAGCGGTACTTC
CASSVAGARSYERYF
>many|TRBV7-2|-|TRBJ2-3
TGTGCCAGCAGCCCGCAGCGGGCAGATACGCAGTATTTT
CASSPQRADTQYF
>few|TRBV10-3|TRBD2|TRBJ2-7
TGTGCCATCAGTGATCCGGGACTAGCGGGGATCAGCTCCTACGAGCAGTACTTC
CAISDPGLAGISSYEQYF
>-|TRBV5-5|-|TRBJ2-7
TGTGCCAGCAGCCTCCCGACAGGCAACGAGCAGTACTTC
CASSLPTGNEQYF
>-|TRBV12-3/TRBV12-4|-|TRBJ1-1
TGTGCCAGCAGTTTAGATCCGACAGTAAACACTGAAGCTTTCTTT
CASSLDPTVNTEAFF
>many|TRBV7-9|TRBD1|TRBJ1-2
TGTGCCAGCAGCTCAGGGGACAGCTATGGCTACACCTTC
CASSSGDSYGYTF
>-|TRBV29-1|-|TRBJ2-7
TGCAGCGTTGATTCAGGGTGGCCCTACGAGCAGTACTTC
CSVDSGWPYEQYF
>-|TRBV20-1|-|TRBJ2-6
TGCAGTGCTAGTTACGGGACTGGGGCCAACGTCCTGACTTTC
CSASYGTGANVLTF
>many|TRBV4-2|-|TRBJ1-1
TGTGCCAGCAGCCAAGAAATATGGGGGAGGAACACTGAAGCTTTCTTT
CASSQEIWGRNTEAFF
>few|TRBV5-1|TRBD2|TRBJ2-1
TGCGCCAGCAGCTTAAATAGCGGGAGGGAAAAAGCCCATGAGCAGTTCTTC
CASSLNSGREKAHEQFF
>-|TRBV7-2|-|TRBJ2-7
TGTGCCAGCAGCTTAGCGGTCGGTCAATACGAGCAGTACTTC
CASSLAVGQYEQYF
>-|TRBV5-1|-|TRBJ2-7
TGCGCCAGCAGCTTGGACCAGGCCTCCTACGAGCAGTACTTC
CASSLDQASYEQYF
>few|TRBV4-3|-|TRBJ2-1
TGCGCCAGCAGCCCCCTTGTGGGGGGGCCAATCAACAATGAGCAGTTCTTC
CASSPLVGGPINNEQFF
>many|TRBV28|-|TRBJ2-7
TGTGCCAGCAGTTGGTTCAGGGAGACCTACGAGCAGTACTTC
CASSWFRETYEQYF
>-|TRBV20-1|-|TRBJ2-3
TGCAGTGCTAGGACCCACACAGATACGCAGTATTTT
CSARTHTDTQYF
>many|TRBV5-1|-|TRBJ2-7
TGCGCCAGCAGCTTGGTTGGTGGAAGCTACGAGCAGTACTTC
CASSLVGGSYEQYF
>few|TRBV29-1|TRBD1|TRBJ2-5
TGCAGCGTTGAAGTTCACAGGGGGGACGAGACCCAGTACTTC
CSVEVHRGDETQYF
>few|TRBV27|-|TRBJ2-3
TGTGCCAGCAGTTTAGAACTAGATGCTGGTGGGACAGATACGCAGTATTTT
CASSLELDAGGTDTQYF
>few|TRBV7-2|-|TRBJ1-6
TGTGCCAGCAGTTCCGAAAGGTCGGCCCTCCACTTT
CASSSERSALHF
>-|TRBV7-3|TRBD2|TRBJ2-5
TGTGCCAGCAGCTTAACCAGCGGGAGTGGCCAAGAGACCCAGTACTTC
CASSLTSGSGQETQYF
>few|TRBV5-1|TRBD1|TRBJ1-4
TGCGCCAGCCGCGGGGGGGGACAGACTAATGAAAAACTGTTTTTT
CASRGGGQTNEKLFF
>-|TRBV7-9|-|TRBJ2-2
TGTGCCAGCAGCTTAGGGACTACCCCCGCGAACACCGGGGAGCTGTTTTTT
CASSLGTTPANTGELFF
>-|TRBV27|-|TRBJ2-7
TGTGCCAGCAGTTTAAGGGGGGGCCCCTTCGAGCAGTACTTC
CASSLRGGPFEQYF
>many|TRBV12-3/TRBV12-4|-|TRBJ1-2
TGTGCCAGCAGTTTAGACTTGAACTATGGCTACACCTTC
CASSLDLNYGYTF
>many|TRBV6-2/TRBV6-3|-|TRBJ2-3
TGTGCCAGCAGCCGGGACACGACAGATACGCAGTATTTT
CASSRDTTDTQYF
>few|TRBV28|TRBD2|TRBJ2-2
TGTGCCAGCAGTTTAGGAGCGGGAGTTACCGGGGAGCTGTTTTTT
CASSLGAGVTGELFF
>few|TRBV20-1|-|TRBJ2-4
TGCAGTGCTAGAGTCCCCAGGGCCGGAACCAAAAACATTCAGTACTTC
CSARVPRAGTKNIQYF
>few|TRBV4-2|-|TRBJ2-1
TGTGCCAGCAGCCAAGCCTCGGGGATCGACAATGAGCAGTTCTTC
CASSQASGIDNEQFF
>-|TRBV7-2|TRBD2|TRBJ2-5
TGTGCCAGCAGCCCCAAGCCGACTAGCGGCGGAGAGACCCAGTACTTC
CASSPKPTSGGETQYF